The next 22 T cell receptor beta chains were all read from a single sample in a study of CD8 T cells in Susac syndrome (dated 2019 in TCRdb). The protocol used for the library was the immunoSEQ multiplex PCR assay. RNA was extracted with the RNeasy kit and 0.5 to 1 ug was reverse transcribed using random hexamers. TCRdb passed the public sequencing reads through fastp at Q25 and MiXCR, retaining productive beta sequences. Entries that share a CDR3 protein sequence are merged under the most common genes and DNA. The sample table records about 130,000 distinct CDR3 sequences; approximately 89% of these occur just once. Jointly, the top ten make up 0.24% of the sample. The sample comprised CD8+ T cells from PBMCs. The receptors were sampled from a human donor with multiple sclerosis.

J is TRBJ2-5 and V is TRBV10-3, with a weak D call TRBD2 (5 bases). Trimming cost V 7 bases and J 4 bases, with 13 bases left between them. Germline CDR1 and CDR2: ENHRY and SYGVKD. This CDR3 has 13 amino acids. The DNA for the CDR3 is TGTGCCATCATTCCGGACGGAGGAGAGACCCAGTACTTC. Its protein product is CAIIPDGGETQYF.

This sequence joins TRBV6-4 and TRBJ1-5; D gene unclear. Per germline, CDR1 MRHNA and CDR2 SNTAGT. V lost 6 bases and J lost 7, with 10 bases in between. The CDR3 contains 12 residues. CDR3 protein: CASSPPGQPQHF. DNA of the CDR3: TGTGCCAGCAGCCCGCCCGGGCAGCCCCAGCATTTT.

The chain carries TRBV18 and TRBJ1-4, with 9 bases fitting TRBD1. The CDR3 contains 17 residues. V lost 6 bases and J lost 0; bases outside the gene matches: 8. Germline V gives CDR1 KGHSH, CDR2 LQKENI. The chain's CDR3 is CASSLGQGISTNEKLFF. The DNA of the CDR3 is TGTGCCAGCTCCCTCGGACAGGGGATCTCAACTAATGAAAAACTGTTTTTT.

This clonotype has just one count. The chain joins TRBV6-5 to TRBJ2-1, with a weak D call TRBD1 (5 bases). Germline V lookup: CDR1 MNHEY, CDR2 SVGAGI. With 2 bases removed from V and 5 bases from J, the gap between germline ends came to 10 bases. This CDR3 comprises 14 residues. As DNA, the CDR3 is TGTGCCAGCAGTTACGGTATCAGGGACAATGAGCAGTTCTTC. Amino acids: CASSYGIRDNEQFF.

V is TRBV24-1 and J is TRBJ2-1, with 8 bases that match TRBD1. V shed 9 bases, J shed 3 bases, and the junction held 0 bases outside the gene matches. CDR3 length: 12 residues. CDR1 and CDR2 from the germline V gene are KGHDR and SFDVKD. CDR3 DNA sequence: TGTGCCACCGGGACAGGCTACAATGAGCAGTTCTTC. Protein: CATGTGYNEQFF.

The chain is built from TRBV3-1 and TRBJ1-1; possible D gene TRBD1, 6 bases. Germline V gene data show CDR1 as LGHDT and CDR2 as YNNKEL (reference sequence). The CDR3 length is 14 residues. With 4 bases removed from V and 7 bases from J, the gap between germline ends came to 16 bases. In DNA, the CDR3 is TGTGCCAGCAGCCTCCAAAACAGGGTTGGTGAAGCTTTCTTT. It codes for CASSLQNRVGEAFF.

The chain combines TRBV7-8 with TRBJ2-6; D may be TRBD2 (5 bases). V lost 5 bases and J 4 bases, leaving 24 bases between the germline ends. This CDR3 has 19 amino acids. Germline CDR1 reads SGHVS; CDR2 reads FQNEAQ. The DNA for the CDR3 is TGTGCCAGCAGCCTCACACAGACTGCACGGGGATTGGGGGCCAACGTCCTGACTTTC. It yields the protein CASSLTQTARGLGANVLTF.

The chain employs TRBV27 and TRBJ1-5; maybe TRBD1 (5 bases). Per the germline V gene, CDR1 is MNHEY and CDR2 is SMNVEV (reference sequence). Between the trimmed V and J ends, which lost 4 bases and 4 bases, there was a span of 14 bases. The CDR3 spans 15 residues. The CDR3 nucleotides read TGTGCCAGCAGTTCCCAGCGGGCAGGGAATCAGCCCCAGCATTTT. Amino acid sequence: CASSSQRAGNQPQHF.

The chain combines TRBV5-1 with TRBJ2-1; TRBD1 aligns across 8 bases. V was clipped by 0 bases and J by 9 bases; unmatched bases: 8. Germline CDR1 SGHRS, CDR2 YFSETQ. The CDR3 loop spans 15 amino acids. DNA of the CDR3: TGCGCCAGCAGCTTGGACGGGACAGGAGGGATTGAGCAGTTCTTC. Translated: CASSLDGTGGIEQFF.

The chain links TRBV4-1 to TRBJ2-1, with 10 bases fitting TRBD2. CDR3 size: 15 residues. Per the germline V gene, CDR1 is MGHRA and CDR2 is YSYEKL. Trimming at V came to 3 bases and at J to 3 bases, leaving 2 bases not matched to a gene. DNA of the CDR3: TGCGCCAGCAGCCAGGAGCGGGAGGGCTACAATGAGCAGTTCTTC. Its protein is CASSQEREGYNEQFF.

This chain links TRBV19 with TRBJ1-2; D possibly corresponds to TRBD1 (5 bases). The germline V and J ends were trimmed by 10 bases and 2 bases, with 8 bases remaining between them. Germline V gene lookup returns CDR1 LNHDA and CDR2 SQIVND (reference sequence). CDR3 size: 11 residues. CDR3 loop: CATRGNYGYTF. For the CDR3, the DNA is TGTGCCACCCGGGGGAACTATGGCTACACCTTC.

V is TRBV20-1 and J is TRBJ2-7; D remains unclear. V was clipped by 0 bases and J by 5 bases, with 20 bases between them. Germline values: CDR1 DFQATT, CDR2 SNEGSKA (reference sequence). The CDR3 is made up of 16 amino acids. CDR3 sequence: CSARDMKASLTHEQYF. The CDR3, as DNA: TGCAGTGCTAGAGATATGAAGGCCTCCCTCACCCACGAGCAGTACTTC.

This sequence joins TRBV5-1 and TRBJ2-2; 8 nucleotides match TRBD2. The CDR3 spans 15 residues. The V gene end was trimmed by 3 bases and the J gene end by 6 bases; junction bases not matched to a gene: 7. The germline gives CDR1 SGHRS, CDR2 YFSETQ. For the CDR3, the DNA is TGCGCCAGCAGCTCCTCGGGAGGGCTCGCCGGGGAGCTGTTTTTT. Its protein is CASSSSGGLAGELFF.

The chain carries TRBV13 and TRBJ2-7; 11 positions agree with TRBD2. V lost 5 bases to trimming and J lost 6 bases; unmatched junction nucleotides: 9. Germline CDR1 reads PRHDT; CDR2 reads FYEKMQ (reference sequence). CDR3 length: 15 amino acids. The CDR3 bases are TGTGCCAGCAGCGGAAGTAGCGGGAGGGCCCCCGAGCAGTACTTC. It codes for CASSGSSGRAPEQYF.

The chain recombines TRBV5-6 with TRBJ1-5, with TRBD1 identical over 7 bases. CDR3 length: 15 amino acids. Germline CDR1 and CDR2: SGHDT and YYEEEE. Trimming took 1 base from V and 6 from J; bases not matched to a gene: 7. CDR3 nucleotides: TGTGCCAGCAGCTTGAGACAGGGCCTTAGTCAGCCCCAGCATTTT. Its translation: CASSLRQGLSQPQHF. Based on the CDR3 plus reference TRBV5-6 and TRBJ1-5, the full variable domain is DAGVTQSPTHLIKTRGQQVTLRCSPKSGHDTVSWYQQALGQGPQFIFQYYEEEERQRGNFPDRFSGHQFPNYSSELNVNALLLGDSALYLCASSLRQGLSQPQHFGDGTRLSIL.

Of note for this clonotype: One end of the junction fails to match germline, which may point to a read error. This rearrangement joins TRBV20-1 to TRBJ1-3, with unresolved D. Germline CDR1 and CDR2: DFQATT and SNEGSKA (reference sequence). The CDR3 covers 12 residues. The CDR3 sequence is CSAYPPGNTIYF. The CDR3, as DNA: TGCAGTGCCTACCCCCCTGGGAACACCATATATTTT.

The chain recombines TRBV4-3 with TRBJ1-3; D gene ambiguous. V was shortened by 2 bases and J by 3 bases, with 11 bases between the two germline ends. This CDR3 region has 15 residues. Germline values: CDR1 LGHNA, CDR2 YSLEER. CDR3 nucleotides: TGCGCCAGCAGCCAACGTTCGGGTGATGGAAACACCATATATTTT. It yields the protein CASSQRSGDGNTIYF.

V gene TRBV9 combines with J gene TRBJ1-5; possible D gene TRBD1, 5 bases. The CDR3 sequence is 15 residues long. Per the germline V gene, CDR1 is SGDLS and CDR2 is YYNGEE. V lost 3 bases, J lost 7 bases, and 17 bases lay in between. As DNA, the CDR3 is TGTGCCAGCAGCGCCGGGGGGGGTTCAGGGCAGCCCCAGCATTTT. Translated, it gives CASSAGGGSGQPQHF.

The chain couples TRBV4-2 to TRBJ2-7, with a possible D match to TRBD2 (6 bases). Germline V gene data show CDR1 as LGHNA and CDR2 as YNFKEQ. Trimming left V 1 base short and J 0 bases short, with 13 bases between. This CDR3 region has 16 residues. CDR3 sequence reads: CASSQAWGDFSYEQYF. In DNA form, the CDR3 reads TGTGCCAGCAGCCAAGCCTGGGGGGACTTCTCCTACGAGCAGTACTTC.

The chain carries TRBV3-1 and TRBJ1-2; 7 bases are shared with TRBD1. CDR1 and CDR2 (germline): LGHDT, YNNKEL (reference sequence). V lost 0 bases and J lost 3; bases outside the gene matches: 4. The CDR3 has 15 amino acids. The DNA of the CDR3 is TGTGCCAGCAGCCAAGATCGGGACAGCTACTATGGCTACACCTTC. Translation: CASSQDRDSYYGYTF.

The chain links TRBV28 to TRBJ2-7; 7 bases are a match to TRBD2. In germline, CDR1 is MDHEN, CDR2 SYDVKM. Trimming took 2 bases from V and 5 from J; bases not matched to a gene: 9. This CDR3 is built from 15 residues. This CDR3 is CASSLAGVGQNEQYF. CDR3 DNA sequence: TGTGCCAGCAGTTTAGCGGGAGTCGGCCAAAACGAGCAGTACTTC.

The V and J genes are TRBV15 and TRBJ2-1, with D unresolved. V lost 6 bases to trimming and J lost 9 bases, with 18 bases between them. This CDR3 is built from 14 residues. Germline CDR1 and CDR2: LNHNV and YYDKDF (reference sequence). The CDR3 DNA reads as TGTGCCACCAGATCGGATCACGGCCTTGCTGAGCAGTTCTTC. This sequence encodes CATRSDHGLAEQFF.